The rows below give T cell receptor beta chains drawn from one sample of a study of blood T cell repertoires in COVID-19. Profiled with immunoSEQ multiplex PCR; TCRdb holds only in-frame clones, not every one. The data hold under 150,000 clones, with more than 65% observed a single time. Material for sequencing was peripheral blood. Receptor source: a woman in her sixties or seventies with acute or convalescent COVID-19. Each CDR3 is given with its conserved first and last residue. Each record gives: D gene, V gene, CDR3 protein. D genes are given only for firm matches.

d_gene: .; v_gene: TRBV13; CDR3aa: CASSLGSGLHYGYTF
d_gene: .; v_gene: TRBV2; CDR3aa: CASRTGQSGNTIYF
d_gene: TRBD2; v_gene: TRBV7-9; CDR3aa: CASSFVLAGDLGTQYF
d_gene: .; v_gene: TRBV21-1; CDR3aa: CASSGKGQVSQTQYF
d_gene: .; v_gene: TRBV11-3; CDR3aa: CASSPPRGSPLHF
d_gene: TRBD2; v_gene: TRBV5-6; CDR3aa: CASSLTSERANEQFF
d_gene: TRBD2; v_gene: TRBV7-3; CDR3aa: CASSLRTSGTLAGELFF
d_gene: .; v_gene: TRBV10-3; CDR3aa: CAITTDSFYEQYF
d_gene: .; v_gene: TRBV18; CDR3aa: CASSLSVFPFGEAFF
d_gene: TRBD1; v_gene: TRBV24-1; CDR3aa: CATSTGAPYGYTF
d_gene: .; v_gene: TRBV4-3; CDR3aa: CASSPSTPSYYGYTF
d_gene: .; v_gene: TRBV18; CDR3aa: CASSPEFQQPQHF
d_gene: .; v_gene: TRBV5-1; CDR3aa: CASSLGLGRPTDTQYF
d_gene: TRBD2; v_gene: TRBV9; CDR3aa: CASSVAGSGSFDTQYF
d_gene: .; v_gene: TRBV6-5; CDR3aa: CASSYYKTGGQPQHF
d_gene: .; v_gene: TRBV11-2; CDR3aa: CASSPSSYEQYF
d_gene: TRBD2; v_gene: TRBV20-1; CDR3aa: CSASSGSWAGDTQYF
d_gene: TRBD1; v_gene: TRBV18; CDR3aa: CASSQRQGAGNQPQHF
d_gene: .; v_gene: TRBV6-6; CDR3aa: CASTRAVRTEVINEQFF
d_gene: TRBD2; v_gene: TRBV7-9; CDR3aa: CASSLAGVSETQYF
d_gene: .; v_gene: TRBV3-1/TRBV3-2; CDR3aa: CASSQVGLGVYEQYF
d_gene: .; v_gene: TRBV21-1; CDR3aa: CASVLLPRDSTETQYF
d_gene: .; v_gene: TRBV5-1; CDR3aa: CASSLAWGVEQFF
d_gene: TRBD2; v_gene: TRBV7-9; CDR3aa: CASSTGTSGRARYEQYF
d_gene: .; v_gene: TRBV19; CDR3aa: CASSIDPYTEAFF
d_gene: .; v_gene: TRBV12-3/TRBV12-4; CDR3aa: CASSLVRGGAFF
d_gene: TRBD2; v_gene: TRBV19; CDR3aa: CASSIDRLAGGLDTQYF
d_gene: TRBD2; v_gene: TRBV24-1; CDR3aa: CATSDKTSGEQFF
d_gene: TRBD1; v_gene: TRBV9; CDR3aa: CASSVQGAWDTEAFF
d_gene: TRBD1; v_gene: TRBV2; CDR3aa: CATDRASDGNTIYF
d_gene: TRBD1; v_gene: TRBV18; CDR3aa: CASSPSQGARGTEAFF
d_gene: .; v_gene: TRBV30; CDR3aa: CAWSWQDDQPQHF
d_gene: .; v_gene: TRBV28; CDR3aa: CASTPTEGDTQYF
d_gene: .; v_gene: TRBV12-3/TRBV12-4; CDR3aa: CASSQAGGYTF
d_gene: .; v_gene: TRBV6-5; CDR3aa: CASSYFSGGGDGYTF
d_gene: .; v_gene: TRBV5-1; CDR3aa: CASSFDSFRGYTF
d_gene: .; v_gene: TRBV2; CDR3aa: CASSERVSTDTQYF
d_gene: .; v_gene: TRBV5-1; CDR3aa: CASSLAETGELFF
d_gene: .; v_gene: TRBV7-9; CDR3aa: CASDQTGLPTDTQYF
d_gene: .; v_gene: TRBV9; CDR3aa: CASSVLGILGEPQHF
d_gene: TRBD1; v_gene: TRBV7-6; CDR3aa: CASSYSPRGQLYNEQFF
d_gene: TRBD2; v_gene: TRBV28; CDR3aa: CASSSPISGRAHEQFF
d_gene: TRBD2; v_gene: TRBV27; CDR3aa: CASSFSSGSFPWEQYF